This TCR beta chain was retrieved from a study of OX40 agonist ivuxolimab in advanced cancers. Looking at the study overall: Of the patients, three showed partial responses, one with hepatocellular carcinoma and two with cutaneous melanoma.

Method: immunoSEQ multiplex PCR; TCRdb's copy keeps in-frame clones and lacks some. The sample carries around 82,000 clones, roughly 88% recorded once. The CDR3 sequence is 15 residues long. Germline CDR1 reads SGHRS; CDR2 reads YFSETQ. V shed 0 bases and J shed 5 bases, with 14 bases lying between them. J is TRBJ1-2 and V is TRBV5-1, with a possible D match to TRBD1 (6 bases). This TCR came from an adult with an advanced solid tumor such as melanoma, head and neck, liver or kidney cancer. Material: CD4+ or CD8+ T cells sorted from blood, obtained in a trial of the OX40 agonist ivuxolimab. The CDR3 region has the DNA TGCGCCAGCAGCTTGGGCGGCAGGGGAGGGTATGGCTACACCTTC. It encodes CASSLGGRGGYGYTF.